This TCR beta chain stems from a study of siplizumab effects on memory and regulatory T cells. Assaying covered approximately 10^5 TCR templates per sample. TCRdb keeps only in-frame clones here, not all; method: immunoSEQ multiplex PCR. The sample has about 87,000 clones, just under 90% seen once. Remarks on this clone: What it binds is unknown.

General study findings and limits: A small minority of alloreactive clones were mapped to unstimulated subsets. On average, approximately 70% of mappable alloreactive CD4+ clones were Treg-derived under siplizumab, against about 30% in controls.

This TCR came from a human donor in good health. Sequenced sample: CD4+ T cells sorted from blood.

The DNA of the CDR3 is TGTGCCAGCAGCTGGGGACAGGGCTACGAGCAGTACTTC. Its protein is CASSWGQGYEQYF. The rearrangement joins TRBV5-4 to TRBJ2-7; 9 nucleotides align to TRBD1. V trimming: 3 bases; J trimming: 3 bases; junction bases outside the gene matches: 1. This CDR3 contains 13 residues. CDR1 and CDR2 (germline): SGHNT, YYREEE (reference sequence). Together with reference TRBV5-4 and TRBJ2-7, the CDR3 gives the full variable domain: ETGVTQSPTHLIKTRGQQVTLRCSSQSGHNTVSWYQQALGQGPQFIFQYYREEENGRGNFPPRFSGLQFPNYSSELNVNALELDDSALYLCASSWGQGYEQYFGPGTRLTVT.